This entry lists 8 T cell receptor beta chains sequenced from one sample in a study of T cell repertoires in cytomegalovirus infection. For these TCRs, the target antigens are not known. From the reads, TCRdb called clonotypes with MiXCR, one entry per CDR3 protein. The sample records tens of thousands of distinct CDR3 sequences, around half being singletons. The specimen was CD8+ T cells from cultured PBMCs, collected from culture after CMV antigen stimulation. These receptors were collected from a human donor in good health (CMV status not recorded). Some clones in this sample may be carry-over from other donors' samples.

The chain combines TRBV7-6 with TRBJ2-7; no definite D call. The CDR3 length is 13 residues. The germline V gene has CDR1 SGHVS and CDR2 FNYEAQ. The ends were cut back, 5 bases at V and 6 bases at J, with 14 bases in the middle. The DNA of the CDR3 is TGTGCCAGCAGCGGACCGGGTGCCGGCGAGCAGTACTTC. Translating it yields CASSGPGAGEQYF.

This clonotype was counted at least ten times. The chain's CDR3 is CASSYPGPPPNEQFF. Written as DNA, the CDR3 is TGTGCCAGCAGCTACCCGGGTCCCCCCCCCAATGAGCAGTTCTTC. The chain joins TRBV3-1 to TRBJ2-1; D unresolved. The CDR3 contains 15 residues. Trimming pared 5 bases from V and 6 bases from J, leaving 17 bases between. Germline CDR1 is LGHDT and CDR2 is YNNKEL (reference sequence).

The chain carries TRBV12-3 or TRBV12-4 and TRBJ1-4; D uncertain. The V gene lost 4 bases and the J gene lost 8 bases, with 23 bases spanning the gap. This CDR3 contains 17 residues. The CDR3 DNA is TGTGCCAGCAGTTGGGGTGGAGGGTCTTTGCGCGCGGAAAAACTGTTTTTT. Translated, it gives CASSWGGGSLRAEKLFF.

The chain employs TRBV4-3 and TRBJ1-5; no reliable D call. Looked up from germline, CDR1 is LGHNA and CDR2 is YSLEER. V lost 1 base and J 4 bases, leaving 8 bases between the germline ends. CDR3 size: 14 residues. The CDR3 loop reads CASSQAGINQPQHF. The CDR3 nucleotides read TGCGCCAGCAGCCAAGCCGGGATTAATCAGCCCCAGCATTTT.

The chain links TRBV27 to TRBJ2-6, with D perhaps being TRBD1 or TRBD2 (5 bases each). Germline V CDR1 and CDR2: MNHEY, SMNVEV (reference sequence). V lost 6 bases to trimming and J lost 0 bases, with 9 bases between them. CDR3 size: 15 residues. CDR3 residues: CASRKGSSGANVLTF. DNA for the CDR3: TGTGCCAGCAGAAAGGGGAGCTCTGGGGCCAACGTCCTGACTTTC.

V is TRBV7-6 and J is TRBJ2-5; no definite D call. The germline V gene has CDR1 SGHVS and CDR2 FNYEAQ. The CDR3 has 13 amino acids. V lost 4 bases and J lost 1, with 7 bases in between. The CDR3 coding sequence is TGTGCCAGCAGCTCGGACCTCCAAGAGACCCAGTACTTC. Translated, it gives CASSSDLQETQYF.

The rearrangement uses TRBV6-6 and TRBJ2-4; tentatively, D is TRBD1 (6 bases). Germline V gene lookup returns CDR1 MNHNY and CDR2 SVGAGI (reference sequence). Trimming removed 4 bases from V and 0 bases from J, with 19 bases in between. This CDR3 region has 18 residues. The CDR3: CASSFRGNRDIAKNIQYF. CDR3 nucleotide sequence: TGTGCCAGCAGTTTCAGGGGTAACAGGGATATAGCCAAAAACATTCAGTACTTC.

Concerning this clonotype: Relative to the germline gene, one junction end is altered; a read error may explain this. The chain carries TRBV4-1 and TRBJ2-3, with D tentatively TRBD2 (5 bases). Germline V CDR1 and CDR2: MGHRA, YSYEKL. The length of the CDR3 is 15 residues. The CDR3 region is CASSPRRTSTDTQYF. In nucleotides, the CDR3 is TGTGCCAGCAGCCCCCGGCGGACTAGCACAGATACGCAGTATTTT.